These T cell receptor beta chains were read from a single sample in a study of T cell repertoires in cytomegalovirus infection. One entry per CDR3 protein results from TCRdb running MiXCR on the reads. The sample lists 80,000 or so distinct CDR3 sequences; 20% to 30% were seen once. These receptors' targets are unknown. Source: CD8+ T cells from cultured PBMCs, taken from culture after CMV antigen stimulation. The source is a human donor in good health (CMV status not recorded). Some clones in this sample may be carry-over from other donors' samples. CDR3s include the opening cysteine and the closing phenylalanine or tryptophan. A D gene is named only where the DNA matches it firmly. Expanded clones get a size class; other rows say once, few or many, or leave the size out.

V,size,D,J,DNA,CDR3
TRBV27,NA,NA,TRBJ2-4,TGTGCCAGCAGGACTCCTTGGGGTGACCAAAACATTCAGTACTTC,CASRTPWGDQNIQYF
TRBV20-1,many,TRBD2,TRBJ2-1,TGCAGTGCCGCCACGAGTCTAGCGGGAGAGGGGAAGCAGTTCTTC,CSAATSLAGEGKQFF
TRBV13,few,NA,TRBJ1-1,TGTGCCAGCAGCACGAGACAGGCGATAAACACTGAAGCTTTCTTT,CASSTRQAINTEAFF
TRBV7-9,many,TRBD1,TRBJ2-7,TGTGCCAGCAGCTCCGGGACAGGCGAATTTTACGAGCAGTACTTC,CASSSGTGEFYEQYF
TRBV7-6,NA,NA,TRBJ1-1,TGTGCCAGCAGCTTCCAGACGGGTAGCGGAAAGAAAACTGAAGCTTTCTTT,CASSFQTGSGKKTEAFF
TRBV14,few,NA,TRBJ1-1,TGTGCCAGCAGCCAAAGGGAGGTACAGTATGAAGCTTTCTTT,CASSQREVQYEAFF
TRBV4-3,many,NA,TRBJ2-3,TGCGCCAGCAGCCAAGATACTAACAGGGCTCCAGATACGCAGTATTTT,CASSQDTNRAPDTQYF
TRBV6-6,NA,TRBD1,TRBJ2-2,TGTGCCAGCAGTTTCAGAGAAAGGGGGCGCGACACCGGGGAGCTGTTTTTT,CASSFRERGRDTGELFF
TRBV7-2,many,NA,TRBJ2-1,TGTGCCTCCAGCCATAGCTACTCGGACAATGAGCAGTTCTTC,CASSHSYSDNEQFF
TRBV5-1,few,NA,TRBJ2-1,TGCGCCAGCAGCCTCTGGCTTGGAGGCACCTACAATGAGCAGTTCTTC,CASSLWLGGTYNEQFF
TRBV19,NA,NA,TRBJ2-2,TGTGCCAGTAGTTCGAGGTCGGGTAGCGGGGAGCTGTTTTTT,CASSSRSGSGELFF
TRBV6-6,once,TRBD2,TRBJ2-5,TGTGCCAGCAACCAACTAGCGTTCCAAGAGACCGAGTACTTC,CASNQLAFQETEYF
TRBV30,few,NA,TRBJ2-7,TGTGCCTGGAGTGTAGGCGCCGGACCCTACGAGCAGTACTTC,CAWSVGAGPYEQYF
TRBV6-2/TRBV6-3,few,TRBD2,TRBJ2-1,TGTGCCAGCAGTTACCATCTAGCGGGGTTAGTGAATGAGCAGTTCTTC,CASSYHLAGLVNEQFF
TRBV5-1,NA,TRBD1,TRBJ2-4,TGCGCCAGCAGCTCCCGGGACAGGGGAAACATTCAGTACTTC,CASSSRDRGNIQYF
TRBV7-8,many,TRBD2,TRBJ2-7,TGTGCCAGCAGCTCAACGACTAGCGGAGGCTCCTACGAGCAGTACTTC,CASSSTTSGGSYEQYF
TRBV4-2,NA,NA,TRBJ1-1,TGTGCCAGCAGCCAAGACCCCCAGGGCACTGAAGCTTTCTTT,CASSQDPQGTEAFF
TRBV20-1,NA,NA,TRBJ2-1,TGCAGTGCTAGGCCTTTGGGCTCCAATGAGCAGTTCTTC,CSARPLGSNEQFF
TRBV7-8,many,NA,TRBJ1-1,TGTGCCAGCACCTCGACGGCCGGTGCTTTCTTT,CASTSTAGAFF
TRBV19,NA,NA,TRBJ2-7,TGTGCCAGTGGGACCTCCTACGAGCAGTACTTC,CASGTSYEQYF
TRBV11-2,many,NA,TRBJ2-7,TGTGCCAGCACTCCCCCGGCCAGTCCGACCTACGAGCAGTACTTC,CASTPPASPTYEQYF
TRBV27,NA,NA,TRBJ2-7,TGTGCCAGCAGTTTAGAGGGGGGGGACAGGACCTACGAGCAGTACTTC,CASSLEGGDRTYEQYF
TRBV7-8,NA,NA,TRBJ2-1,TGTGCGAGCAGCTCGACCAAGGGGCCGGAGGATGAGCAGTTCTTC,CASSSTKGPEDEQFF
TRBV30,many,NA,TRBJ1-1,TGTGCCTGGAGCCACCGGGGGCCTCGGGCTGAAGCTTTCTTT,CAWSHRGPRAEAFF
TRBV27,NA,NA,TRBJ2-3,TGTGCCAGCAGTTACTCACGTTTCCTCACAGATACGCAGTATTTT,CASSYSRFLTDTQYF
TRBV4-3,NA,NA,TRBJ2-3,TGCGCCAGCAGCCCGGACTTTAAGAATACGCAGTATTTT,CASSPDFKNTQYF
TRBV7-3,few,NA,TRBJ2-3,TGTGCCAGCAGCCCCGGGGGCACAGATACGCAGTATTTT,CASSPGGTDTQYF
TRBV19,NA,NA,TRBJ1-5,TGTGCCAGTAGTAGAGGCTCAACCGGGACTGGCAATCAGCCCCAGCATTTT,CASSRGSTGTGNQPQHF
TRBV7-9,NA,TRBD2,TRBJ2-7,TGTGCCAGCAGCTTAAGGGGGACTAGTACGGCCGAGCAGTACTTC,CASSLRGTSTAEQYF
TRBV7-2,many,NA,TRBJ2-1,TGTGCCAGCAGCTTAGGTCAGCAGTTCTTC,CASSLGQQFF
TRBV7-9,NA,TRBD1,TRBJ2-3,TGTGCCAGCAGCTTGCGGGACAGGGACGCAGATACGCAGTATTTT,CASSLRDRDADTQYF
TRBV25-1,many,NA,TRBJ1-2,TGTGCCAGCTGGGGGGGGAACGATGGCTACACCTTC,CASWGGNDGYTF
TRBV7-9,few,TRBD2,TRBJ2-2,TGTGCCAGCAGCTCTAGACTAGCGAGCACCGGGGAGCTGTTTTTT,CASSSRLASTGELFF